The 7 T cell receptor beta chains below come from one sample, sequenced in a study of beta chain features in type 1 diabetes. Reverse transcribing all isolated RNA meant expressed TCRB transcripts were sequenced. Produced via immunoSEQ multiplex PCR; TCRdb's table is partial and in-frame only. The table lists fewer than 900,000 clones, about 17% of them singletons. Sequencing used naive CD4+ T cells from blood. Receptors were obtained from a woman between 18 and 29 years old in good health.

In this sample, this clone turned up a few times. The CDR3 protein is CASAARIGEVDEQYF. The CDR3 DNA follows: TGTGCCAGCGCTGCCCGCATAGGGGAAGTCGACGAGCAGTACTTC. J is TRBJ2-7 and V is TRBV18, with D tentatively TRBD1 (5 bases). The germline V and J ends were trimmed by 8 bases and 5 bases, with 22 bases remaining between them. CDR1 is KGHSH and CDR2 is LQKENI in the germline V gene. CDR3 length equals 15 residues.

This sequence joins TRBV5-1 and TRBJ2-5; weak D call: TRBD2 (5 bases). Trimming shortened V by 7 bases and J by 0 bases, and 7 bases separated the two germline ends. CDR1 and CDR2 from the germline V gene are SGHRS and YFSETQ. The CDR3 runs 12 residues. CDR3 residues: CASRGDQETQYF. The CDR3 DNA sequence: TGCGCCAGCCGGGGAGACCAAGAGACCCAGTACTTC.

The chain links TRBV7-3 to TRBJ2-2; TRBD1 is a possible D gene (5 bases). This CDR3 has 15 residues. V lost 1 base and J 3 bases, leaving 9 bases between the germline ends. Germline CDR1 and CDR2: SGHTA and FQGTGA. CDR3 DNA sequence: TGTGCCAGCAGCTTAAATCAGGGCTACACCGGGGAGCTGTTTTTT. Translated, it gives CASSLNQGYTGELFF.

This chain joins TRBV30 and TRBJ2-2; D might be TRBD1 (6 bases). The CDR3 spans 16 residues. V was cut by 0 bases and J by 5 bases, with 16 bases left in between. Germline CDR1 and CDR2: GTSNPN and SVGIG (reference sequence). The CDR3 loop reads CAWSVLSRGRTGELFF. In nucleotides, the CDR3 is TGTGCCTGGAGTGTACTATCCAGGGGAAGGACCGGGGAGCTGTTTTTT. The whole variable domain, remainder taken from reference TRBV30 and TRBJ2-2, is SQTIHQWPATLVQPVGSPLSLECTVEGTSNPNLYWYRQAAGRGLQLLFYSVGIGQISSEVPQNLSASRPQDRQFILSSKKLLLSDSGFYLCAWSVLSRGRTGELFFGEGSRLTVL.

The chain is built from TRBV27 and TRBJ2-7; tentative D call: TRBD2 (5 bases). This CDR3 has 14 residues. The germline V gene has CDR1 MNHEY and CDR2 SMNVEV (reference sequence). Trimming pared 4 bases from V and 0 bases from J, leaving 10 bases between. CDR3: CASSWTPSSYEQYF. CDR3 DNA sequence: TGTGCCAGCAGTTGGACTCCGAGCTCCTACGAGCAGTACTTC.

The chain employs TRBV10-3 and TRBJ1-4, with TRBD1 as a possible D gene (6 bases). The germline gives CDR1 ENHRY, CDR2 SYGVKD. The length of the CDR3 is 18 residues. The V end was cut by 10 bases, the J end by 0 bases, with 24 bases between. The CDR3 DNA follows: TGTGCCACCAACGGGGGCGGTTTATCTTCTGCAACTAATGAAAAACTGTTTTTT. Protein sequence: CATNGGGLSSATNEKLFF.

The chain links TRBV5-1 to TRBJ1-4; D is ambiguous. The CDR3 totals 12 residues. The germline CDR1 and CDR2 sequences are SGHRS and YFSETQ. V was shortened by 4 bases and J by 2 bases, with 3 bases between the two germline ends. The CDR3 nucleotides are TGCGCCAGCAGCCGGACTAATGAAAAACTGTTTTTT. Its protein product is CASSRTNEKLFF.